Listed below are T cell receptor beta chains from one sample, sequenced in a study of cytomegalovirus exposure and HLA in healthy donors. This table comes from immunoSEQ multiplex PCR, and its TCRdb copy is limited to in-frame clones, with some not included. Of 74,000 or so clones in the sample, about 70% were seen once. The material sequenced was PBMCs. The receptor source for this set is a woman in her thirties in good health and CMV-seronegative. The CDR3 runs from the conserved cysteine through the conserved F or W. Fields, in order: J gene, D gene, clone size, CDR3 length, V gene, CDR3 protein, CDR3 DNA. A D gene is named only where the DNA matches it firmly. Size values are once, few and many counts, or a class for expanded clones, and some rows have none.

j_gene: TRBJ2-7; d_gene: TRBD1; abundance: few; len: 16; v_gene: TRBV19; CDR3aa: CASSSGRDRGLSEQYF; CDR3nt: TGTGCCAGTAGTTCCGGCCGGGACAGGGGGCTGTCGGAGCAGTACTTC
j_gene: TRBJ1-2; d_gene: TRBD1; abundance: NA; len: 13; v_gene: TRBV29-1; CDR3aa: CSVARSGGIGYTF; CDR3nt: TGCAGCGTAGCCCGATCAGGGGGCATCGGCTACACCTTC
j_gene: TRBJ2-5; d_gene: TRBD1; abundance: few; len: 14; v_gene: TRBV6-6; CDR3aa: CASSYYNRGETQYF; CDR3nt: TGTGCCAGCAGTTACTACAACAGGGGGGAGACCCAGTACTTC
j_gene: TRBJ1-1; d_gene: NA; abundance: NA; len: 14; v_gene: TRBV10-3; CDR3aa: CASTLDSGDTEAFF; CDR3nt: TGTGCCAGCACCCTGGACAGTGGGGACACTGAAGCTTTCTTT
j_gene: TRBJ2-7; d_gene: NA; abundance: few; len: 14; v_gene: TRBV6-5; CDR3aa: CASSWMGGYYEQYF; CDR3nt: TGTGCCAGCAGTTGGATGGGGGGTTACTACGAGCAGTACTTC
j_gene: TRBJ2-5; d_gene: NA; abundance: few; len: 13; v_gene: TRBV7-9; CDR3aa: CASSLGQSETQYF; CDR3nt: TGTGCCAGCAGCTTAGGACAGTCGGAGACCCAGTACTTC
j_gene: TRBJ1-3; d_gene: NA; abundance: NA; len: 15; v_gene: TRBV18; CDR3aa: CASSGSGFSGNTIYF; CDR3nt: TGTGCCAGCTCCGGCAGCGGATTCTCTGGAAACACCATATATTTT
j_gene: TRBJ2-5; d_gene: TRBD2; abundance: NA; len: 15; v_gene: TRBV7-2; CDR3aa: CASSLERGGWETQYF; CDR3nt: TGTGCCAGCAGCTTAGAGCGGGGGGGCTGGGAGACCCAGTACTTC
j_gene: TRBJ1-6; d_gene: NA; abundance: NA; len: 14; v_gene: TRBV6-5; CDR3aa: CASKRSGRNSPLHF; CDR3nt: TGTGCCAGCAAGCGGTCGGGGAGAAATTCACCCCTCCACTTT
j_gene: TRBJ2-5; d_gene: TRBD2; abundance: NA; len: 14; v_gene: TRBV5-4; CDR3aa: CASSLTSDQETQYF; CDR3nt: TGTGCCAGCAGCCTTACTAGCGATCAAGAGACCCAGTACTTC
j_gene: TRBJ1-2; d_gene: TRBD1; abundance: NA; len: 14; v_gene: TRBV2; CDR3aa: CASKYRGTNYGYTF; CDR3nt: TGTGCCAGCAAATACAGGGGGACTAACTATGGCTACACCTTC
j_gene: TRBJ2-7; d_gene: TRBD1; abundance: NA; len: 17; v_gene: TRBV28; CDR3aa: CASSLKGTGQIPYEQYF; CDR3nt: TGTGCCAGCAGTTTAAAGGGTACGGGACAGATCCCCTACGAGCAGTACTTC
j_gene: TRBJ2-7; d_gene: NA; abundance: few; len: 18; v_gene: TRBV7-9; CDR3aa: CASSLATSLEINSYEQYF; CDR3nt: TGTGCCAGCAGCTTAGCGACTTCCTTGGAAATCAACTCCTACGAGCAGTACTTC
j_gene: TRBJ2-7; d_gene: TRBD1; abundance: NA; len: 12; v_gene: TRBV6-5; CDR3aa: CASRRDSHEQYF; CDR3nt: TGTGCCAGCAGACGGGACAGCCACGAGCAGTACTTC
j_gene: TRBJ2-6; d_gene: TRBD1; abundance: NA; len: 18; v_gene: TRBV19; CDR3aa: CASRPDRGERAGANVLTF; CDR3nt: TGTGCCAGTAGACCCGACAGGGGGGAGAGGGCTGGGGCCAACGTCCTGACTTTC
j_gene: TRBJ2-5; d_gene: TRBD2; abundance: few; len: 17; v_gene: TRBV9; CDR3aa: CASSVDVAGGYQETQYF; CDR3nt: TGTGCCAGCAGCGTAGACGTAGCGGGGGGGTACCAAGAGACCCAGTACTTC
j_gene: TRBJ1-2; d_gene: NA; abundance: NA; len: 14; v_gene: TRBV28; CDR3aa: CASSLWPRVYGYTF; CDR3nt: TGTGCCAGCAGTTTATGGCCCAGGGTCTATGGCTACACCTTC
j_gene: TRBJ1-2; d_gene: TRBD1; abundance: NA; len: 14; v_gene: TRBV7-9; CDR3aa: CASSWTGRDYGYTF; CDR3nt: TGTGCCAGCAGCTGGACAGGGAGAGACTATGGCTACACCTTC
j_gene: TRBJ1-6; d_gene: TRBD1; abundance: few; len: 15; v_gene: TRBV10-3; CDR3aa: CAISLQGTEDSPLHF; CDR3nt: TGTGCCATCAGTTTACAGGGGACGGAAGATTCACCCCTCCACTTT
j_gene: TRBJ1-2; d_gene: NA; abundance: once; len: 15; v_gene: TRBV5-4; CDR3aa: CASSLAGSANYGYTF; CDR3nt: TGTGCCAGCAGCTTGGCCGGCAGCGCTAACTATGGCTACACCTTC
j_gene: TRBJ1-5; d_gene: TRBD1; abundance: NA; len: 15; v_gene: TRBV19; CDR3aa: CASSSMGQGRQPQHF; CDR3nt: TGTGCCAGTAGTTCAATGGGACAGGGACGGCAGCCCCAGCATTTT
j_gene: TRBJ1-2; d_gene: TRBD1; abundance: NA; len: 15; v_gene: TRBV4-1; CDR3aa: CASSLRTGDIGGYTF; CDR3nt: TGCGCCAGCAGCCTTCGGACAGGGGACATAGGTGGCTACACCTTC
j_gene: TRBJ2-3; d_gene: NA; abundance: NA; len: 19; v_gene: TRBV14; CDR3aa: CASSPGRSGAFWGTDTQYF; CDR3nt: TGTGCCAGCAGCCCCGGACGTAGCGGTGCTTTTTGGGGCACAGATACGCAGTATTTT
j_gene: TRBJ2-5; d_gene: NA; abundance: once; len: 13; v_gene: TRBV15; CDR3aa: CATSRDIEETQYF; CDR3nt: TGTGCCACCAGCAGAGACATAGAAGAGACCCAGTACTTC
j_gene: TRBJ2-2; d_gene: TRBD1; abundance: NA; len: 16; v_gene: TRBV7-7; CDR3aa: CASSPWGQGKTGELFF; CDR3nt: TGTGCCAGCAGCCCATGGGGACAGGGGAAAACCGGGGAGCTGTTTTTT
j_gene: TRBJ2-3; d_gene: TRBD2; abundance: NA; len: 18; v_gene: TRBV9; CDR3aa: CASSPLSGGPRSTDTQYF; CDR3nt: TGTGCCAGCAGCCCTCTCTCGGGGGGGCCGAGGAGCACAGATACGCAGTATTTT
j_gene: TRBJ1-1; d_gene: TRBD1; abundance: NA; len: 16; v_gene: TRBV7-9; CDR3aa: CASSSSRDRGFTEAFF; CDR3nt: TGTGCCAGCAGCTCCAGCCGGGACAGGGGATTTACTGAAGCTTTCTTT
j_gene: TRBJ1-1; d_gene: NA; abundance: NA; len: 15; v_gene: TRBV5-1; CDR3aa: CASSLAAGGNTEAFF; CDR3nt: TGCGCCAGCAGCTTGGCCGCGGGGGGGAACACTGAAGCTTTCTTT
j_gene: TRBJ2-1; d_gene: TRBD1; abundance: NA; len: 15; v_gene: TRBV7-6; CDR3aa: CASSPPGTGSVEQFF; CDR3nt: TGTGCCAGCAGCCCACCCGGGACAGGGAGCGTTGAGCAGTTCTTC
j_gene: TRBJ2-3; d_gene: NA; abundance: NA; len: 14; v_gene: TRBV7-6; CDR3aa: CASSSLGVLDTQYF; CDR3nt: TGTGCCAGCAGCTCCTTAGGGGTCCTGGATACGCAGTATTTT
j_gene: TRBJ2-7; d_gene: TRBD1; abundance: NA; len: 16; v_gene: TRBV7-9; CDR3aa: CASGIDRDINSYEQYF; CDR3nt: TGTGCCAGCGGGATCGACAGGGATATTAACTCCTACGAGCAGTACTTC
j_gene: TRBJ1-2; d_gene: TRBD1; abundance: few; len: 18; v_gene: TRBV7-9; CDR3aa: CASSSPGTEASANDGYTF; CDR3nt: TGTGCCAGCAGCTCCCCCGGGACAGAGGCGTCCGCAAATGATGGCTACACCTTC
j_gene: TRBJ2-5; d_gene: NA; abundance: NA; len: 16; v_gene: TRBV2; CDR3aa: CASSEALGGNWETQYF; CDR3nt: TGTGCCAGCAGTGAAGCGCTTGGAGGTAACTGGGAGACCCAGTACTTC
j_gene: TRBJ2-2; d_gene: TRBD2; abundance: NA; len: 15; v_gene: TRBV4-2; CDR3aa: CASSRLGGGTGELFF; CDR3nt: TGTGCCAGCAGCCGTCTCGGGGGGGGGACCGGGGAGCTGTTTTTT
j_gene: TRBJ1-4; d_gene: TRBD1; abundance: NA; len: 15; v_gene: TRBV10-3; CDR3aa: CAISPSGTANEKLFF; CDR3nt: TGTGCCATCAGTCCCTCCGGGACAGCTAATGAAAAACTGTTTTTT
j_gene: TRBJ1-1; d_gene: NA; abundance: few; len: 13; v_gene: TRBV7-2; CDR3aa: CASSYAGINEAFF; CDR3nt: TGTGCCAGCAGTTACGCAGGGATCAATGAAGCTTTCTTT
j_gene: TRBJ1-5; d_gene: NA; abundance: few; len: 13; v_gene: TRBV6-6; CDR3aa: CASSLGTYQPQHF; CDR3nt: TGTGCCAGCAGTTTAGGGACTTATCAGCCCCAGCATTTT
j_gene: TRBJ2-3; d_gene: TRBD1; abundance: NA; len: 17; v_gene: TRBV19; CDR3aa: CASSPNWDRGATDTQYF; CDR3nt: TGTGCCAGTAGTCCCAACTGGGACAGGGGGGCCACAGATACGCAGTATTTT
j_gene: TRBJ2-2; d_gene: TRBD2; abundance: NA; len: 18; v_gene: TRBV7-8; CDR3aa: CASSLGFAGLGSGGELFF; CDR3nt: TGTGCCAGCAGCTTAGGTTTTGCGGGACTAGGGTCTGGCGGGGAGCTGTTTTTT
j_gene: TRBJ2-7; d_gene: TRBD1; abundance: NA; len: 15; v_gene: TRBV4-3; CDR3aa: CASSQVRTGLNEQYF; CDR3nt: TGCGCCAGCAGCCAAGTCCGGACAGGGTTAAACGAGCAGTACTTC
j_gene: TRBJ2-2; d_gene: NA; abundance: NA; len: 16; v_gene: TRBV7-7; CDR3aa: CASSLAERTNTGELFF; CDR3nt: TGTGCTAGCAGCTTAGCGGAGCGCACGAACACCGGGGAGCTGTTTTTT
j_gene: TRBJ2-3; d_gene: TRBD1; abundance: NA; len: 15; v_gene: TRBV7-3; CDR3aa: CASSQSGQGVDTQYF; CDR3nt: TGTGCCAGCAGCCAAAGTGGACAGGGGGTAGATACGCAGTATTTT
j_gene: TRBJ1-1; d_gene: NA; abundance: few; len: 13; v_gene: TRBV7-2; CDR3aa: CASSYQGNTEAFF; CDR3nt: TGTGCCAGCAGCTACCAGGGGAACACTGAAGCTTTCTTT
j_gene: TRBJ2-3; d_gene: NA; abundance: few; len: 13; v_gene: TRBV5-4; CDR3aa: CASSLSYTDTQYF; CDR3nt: TGTGCCAGCAGCTTGAGCTACACAGATACGCAGTATTTT
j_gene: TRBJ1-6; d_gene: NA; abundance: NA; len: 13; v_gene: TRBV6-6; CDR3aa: CASSDSAGSPLHF; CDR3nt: TGTGCCAGCAGTGACAGCGCTGGTTCACCCCTCCACTTT
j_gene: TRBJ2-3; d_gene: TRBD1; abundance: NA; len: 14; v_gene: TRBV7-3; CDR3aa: CASSPGDREDTQYF; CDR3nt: TGTGCCAGCAGCCCAGGGGACAGGGAAGATACGCAGTATTTT